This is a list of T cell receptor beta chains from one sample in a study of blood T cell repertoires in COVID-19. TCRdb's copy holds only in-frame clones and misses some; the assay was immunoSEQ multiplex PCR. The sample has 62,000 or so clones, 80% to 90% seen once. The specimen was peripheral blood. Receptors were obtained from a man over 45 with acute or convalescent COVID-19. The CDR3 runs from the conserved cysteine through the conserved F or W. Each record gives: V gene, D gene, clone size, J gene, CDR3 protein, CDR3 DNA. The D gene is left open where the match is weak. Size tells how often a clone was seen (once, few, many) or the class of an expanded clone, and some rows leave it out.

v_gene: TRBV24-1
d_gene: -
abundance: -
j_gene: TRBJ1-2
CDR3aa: CATSEPPFLYGGYTF
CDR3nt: TGTGCCACCAGTGAACCGCCATTCCTATATGGTGGCTACACCTTC

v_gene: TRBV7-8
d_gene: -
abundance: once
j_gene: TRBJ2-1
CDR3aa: CASSLGQWEQFF
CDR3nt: TGTGCCAGCAGCTTAGGGCAGTGGGAGCAGTTCTTC

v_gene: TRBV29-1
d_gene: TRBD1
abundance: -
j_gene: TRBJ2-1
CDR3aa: CSVGFWTGTYNEQFF
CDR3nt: TGCAGCGTTGGATTCTGGACAGGGACCTACAATGAGCAGTTCTTC

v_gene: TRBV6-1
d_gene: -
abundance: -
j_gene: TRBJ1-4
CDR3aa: CASSEVGRDNEKLFF
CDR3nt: TGTGCCAGCAGTGAAGTGGGCAGGGATAATGAAAAACTGTTTTTT

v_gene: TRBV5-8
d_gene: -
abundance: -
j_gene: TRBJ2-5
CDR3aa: CASSPGQMETQYF
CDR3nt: TGTGCCAGCAGCCCGGGACAAATGGAGACCCAGTACTTC

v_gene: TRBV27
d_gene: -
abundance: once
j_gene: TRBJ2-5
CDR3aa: CASTLRAPERGQETQYF
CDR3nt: TGTGCCAGCACCCTGCGGGCTCCTGAGAGGGGGCAAGAGACCCAGTACTTC

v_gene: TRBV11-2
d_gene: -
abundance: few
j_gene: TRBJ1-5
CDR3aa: CASSLDPAAPQHF
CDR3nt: TGTGCCAGCAGTCTAGACCCAGCGGCGCCCCAGCATTTT

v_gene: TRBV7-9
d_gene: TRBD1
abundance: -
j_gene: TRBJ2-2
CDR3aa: CASGHGTDAGELFF
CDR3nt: TGTGCCAGCGGCCATGGGACAGACGCCGGGGAGCTGTTTTTT

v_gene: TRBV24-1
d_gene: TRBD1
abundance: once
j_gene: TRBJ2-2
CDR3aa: CATSSPRQGNTGELFF
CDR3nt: TGTGCCACCAGTTCCCCTCGACAGGGAAACACCGGGGAGCTGTTTTTT

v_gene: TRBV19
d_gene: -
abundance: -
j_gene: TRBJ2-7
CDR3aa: CASSQDGAYEQYF
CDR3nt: TGTGCCAGTAGTCAAGACGGAGCCTACGAGCAGTACTTC

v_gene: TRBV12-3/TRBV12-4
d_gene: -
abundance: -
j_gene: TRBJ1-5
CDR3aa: CASNQGSNQPQHF
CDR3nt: TGTGCCAGCAATCAGGGAAGCAATCAGCCCCAGCATTTT

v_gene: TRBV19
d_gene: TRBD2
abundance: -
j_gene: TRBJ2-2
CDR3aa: CASKGTSFTGELFF
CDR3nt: TGTGCCAGTAAAGGGACTAGTTTTACCGGGGAGCTGTTTTTT

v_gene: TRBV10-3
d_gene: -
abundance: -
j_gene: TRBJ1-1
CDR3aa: CAIREQGATEAFF
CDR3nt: TGTGCCATCAGGGAACAGGGAGCCACTGAAGCTTTCTTT

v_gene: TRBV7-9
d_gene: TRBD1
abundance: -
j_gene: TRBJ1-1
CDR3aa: CASSSPGTGRTEAFF
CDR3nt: TGTGCCAGCAGCTCCCCCGGGACAGGGAGGACTGAAGCTTTCTTT

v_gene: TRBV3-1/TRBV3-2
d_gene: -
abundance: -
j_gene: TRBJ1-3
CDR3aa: CASSHRDTTANTIYF
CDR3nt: TGTGCCAGCAGCCACCGGGACACCACCGCGAACACCATATATTTT

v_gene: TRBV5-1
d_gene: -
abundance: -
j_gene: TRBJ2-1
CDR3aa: CASSWATGGNNEQFF
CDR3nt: TGCGCCAGCAGCTGGGCAACCGGGGGTAACAATGAGCAGTTCTTC

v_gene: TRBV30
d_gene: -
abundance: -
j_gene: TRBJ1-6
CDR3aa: CAWIRGANSPLHF
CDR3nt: TGTGCCTGGATACGGGGGGCGAATTCACCCCTCCACTTT

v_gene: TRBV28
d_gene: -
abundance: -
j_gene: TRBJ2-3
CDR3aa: CASSLAQGSTDTQYF
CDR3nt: TGTGCCAGCAGTTTAGCGCAGGGGAGCACAGATACGCAGTATTTT

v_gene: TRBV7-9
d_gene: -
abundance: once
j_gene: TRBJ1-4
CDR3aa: CASKPQGSGEKLFF
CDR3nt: TGTGCCAGCAAACCACAGGGAAGCGGCGAAAAACTGTTTTTT

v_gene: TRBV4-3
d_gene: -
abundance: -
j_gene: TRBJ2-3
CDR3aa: CASSHDLVSNTDTQYF
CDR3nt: TGCGCCAGCAGCCACGATCTAGTGTCTAACACAGATACGCAGTATTTT

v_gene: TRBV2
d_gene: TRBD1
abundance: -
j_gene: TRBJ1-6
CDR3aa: CASRDRTENSPLHF
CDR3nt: TGTGCCAGCAGGGACAGGACTGAGAATTCACCCCTCCACTTT

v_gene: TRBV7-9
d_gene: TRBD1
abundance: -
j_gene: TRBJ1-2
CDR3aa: CASSTQGFHGYTF
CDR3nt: TGTGCCAGCAGCACACAGGGGTTCCATGGCTACACCTTC

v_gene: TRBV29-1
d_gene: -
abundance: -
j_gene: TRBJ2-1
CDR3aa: CSVRGGTVYNEQFF
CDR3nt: TGCAGCGTCAGGGGAGGGACTGTATACAATGAGCAGTTCTTC

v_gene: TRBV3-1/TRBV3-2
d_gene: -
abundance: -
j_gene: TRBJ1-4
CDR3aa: CASSLPGSEKLFF
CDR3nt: TGTGCCAGCAGCCTGCCCGGTTCTGAAAAACTGTTTTTT

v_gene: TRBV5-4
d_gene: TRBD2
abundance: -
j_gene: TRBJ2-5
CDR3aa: CASSPGTSGSWAETQYF
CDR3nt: TGTGCCAGCAGCCCTGGGACTAGCGGGAGTTGGGCGGAGACCCAGTACTTC

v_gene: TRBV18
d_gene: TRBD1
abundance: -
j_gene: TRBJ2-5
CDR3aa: CASSPAGGETQYF
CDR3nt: TGTGCCAGCTCACCAGCAGGGGGAGAGACCCAGTACTTC

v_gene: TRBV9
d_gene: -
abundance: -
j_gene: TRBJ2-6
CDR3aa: CASSIGAPSSGANVLTF
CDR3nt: TGTGCCAGCAGCATAGGGGCGCCCAGCTCTGGGGCCAACGTCCTGACTTTC

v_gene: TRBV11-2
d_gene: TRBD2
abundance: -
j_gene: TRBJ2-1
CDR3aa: CASSLRRGSSYNEQFF
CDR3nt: TGTGCCAGCAGCTTAAGGCGGGGGAGCTCCTACAATGAGCAGTTCTTC

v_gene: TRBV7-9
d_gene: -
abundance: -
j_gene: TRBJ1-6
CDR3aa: CASSLVSGRGYNSPLHF
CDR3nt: TGTGCCAGCAGCTTAGTCTCGGGCAGGGGATATAATTCACCCCTCCACTTT

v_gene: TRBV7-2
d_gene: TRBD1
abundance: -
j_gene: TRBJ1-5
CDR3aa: CASSSQTGNNQPQHF
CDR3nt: TGTGCCAGCAGCTCCCAGACAGGGAACAATCAGCCCCAGCATTTT

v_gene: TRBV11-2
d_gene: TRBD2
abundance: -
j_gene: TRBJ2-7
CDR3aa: CASSSLPGGDYEQYF
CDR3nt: TGTGCCAGCAGCTCCCTCCCGGGAGGAGACTACGAGCAGTACTTC

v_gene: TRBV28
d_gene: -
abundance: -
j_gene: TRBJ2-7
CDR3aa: CASSDPGSSSYEQYF
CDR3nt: TGTGCCAGCAGTGATCCGGGATCGAGCTCCTACGAGCAGTACTTC

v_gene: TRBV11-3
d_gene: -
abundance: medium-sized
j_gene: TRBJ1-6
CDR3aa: CASSLDRFLNSPLHF
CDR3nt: TGTGCCAGCAGCTTAGACAGATTTTTAAATTCACCCCTCCACTTT

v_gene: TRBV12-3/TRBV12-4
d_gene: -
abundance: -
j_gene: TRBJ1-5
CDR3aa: CASSLAGDQPQHF
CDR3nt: TGTGCCAGCAGTTTGGCAGGGGATCAGCCCCAGCATTTT

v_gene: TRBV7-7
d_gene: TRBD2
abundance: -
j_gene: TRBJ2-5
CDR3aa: CASSLRSRSTSGSRETQYF
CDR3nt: TGTGCCAGCAGCTTAAGGTCTCGATCGACTAGCGGGAGTAGAGAGACCCAGTACTTC

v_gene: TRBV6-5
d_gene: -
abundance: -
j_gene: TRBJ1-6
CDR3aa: CASSQGGDYSPLHF
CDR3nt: TGTGCCAGCAGCCAAGGGGGGGATTATTCACCCCTCCACTTT

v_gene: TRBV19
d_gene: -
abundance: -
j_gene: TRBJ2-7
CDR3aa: CASSIDLTGVEQYF
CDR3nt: TGTGCCAGTAGTATAGATCTGACGGGAGTCGAGCAGTACTTC

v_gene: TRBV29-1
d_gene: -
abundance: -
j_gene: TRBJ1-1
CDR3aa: CSVEGREPEAFF
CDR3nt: TGCAGCGTTGAGGGTCGGGAACCTGAAGCTTTCTTT

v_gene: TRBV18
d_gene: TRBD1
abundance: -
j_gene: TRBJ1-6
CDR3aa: CASSPGTGGNSPLHF
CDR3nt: TGTGCCAGCTCACCAGGAACAGGGGGTAATTCACCCCTCCACTTT

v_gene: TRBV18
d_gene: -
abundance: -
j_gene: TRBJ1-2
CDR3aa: CASSPMRNGYTF
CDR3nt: TGTGCCAGCTCACCGATGCGGAACGGCTACACCTTC

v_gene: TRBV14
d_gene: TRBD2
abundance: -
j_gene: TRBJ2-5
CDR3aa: CASSYTPGRALAATGETQYF
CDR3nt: TGTGCCAGCAGCTACACTCCAGGGAGGGCGCTGGCTGCGACCGGGGAGACCCAGTACTTC

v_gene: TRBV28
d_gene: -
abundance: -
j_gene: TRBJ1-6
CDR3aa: CASSPQLGENNSPLHF
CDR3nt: TGTGCCAGCAGCCCTCAACTGGGCGAGAATAATTCACCCCTCCACTTT

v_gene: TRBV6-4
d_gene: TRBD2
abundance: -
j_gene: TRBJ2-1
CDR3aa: CASSDSGLAGRSYNEQFF
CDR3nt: TGTGCCAGCAGTGACTCTGGGCTAGCGGGGCGTTCCTACAATGAGCAGTTCTTC

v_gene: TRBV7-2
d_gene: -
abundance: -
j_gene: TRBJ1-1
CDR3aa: CASSSSGGNTEAFF
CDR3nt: TGTGCCAGCAGCTCAAGCGGGGGGAACACTGAAGCTTTCTTT

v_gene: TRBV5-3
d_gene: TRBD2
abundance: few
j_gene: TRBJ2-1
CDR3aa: CARSLELAGGSSNEQFF
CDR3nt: TGTGCCAGAAGCTTGGAGCTAGCGGGAGGGTCCTCCAATGAGCAGTTCTTC

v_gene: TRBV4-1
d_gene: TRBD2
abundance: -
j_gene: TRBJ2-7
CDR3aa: CASSQKNIAGGFTYEQYF
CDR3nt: TGCGCCAGCAGCCAAAAGAACATAGCGGGAGGGTTTACCTACGAGCAGTACTTC

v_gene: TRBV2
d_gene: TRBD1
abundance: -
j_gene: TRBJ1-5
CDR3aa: CASNRQGGNQPQHF
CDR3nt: TGTGCCAGCAACCGACAGGGTGGCAATCAGCCCCAGCATTTT

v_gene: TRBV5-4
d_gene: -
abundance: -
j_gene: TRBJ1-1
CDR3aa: CASSPPGGTEAFF
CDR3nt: TGTGCCAGCAGCCCCCCGGGGGGAACTGAAGCTTTCTTT

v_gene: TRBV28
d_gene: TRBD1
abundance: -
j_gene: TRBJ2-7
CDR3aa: CASSLTDRGYEQYF
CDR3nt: TGTGCCAGCAGTTTAACGGACAGGGGCTACGAGCAGTACTTC

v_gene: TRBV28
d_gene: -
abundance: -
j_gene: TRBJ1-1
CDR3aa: CASRFDRTLLDTEAFF
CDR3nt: TGTGCCAGCAGATTCGACAGGACCCTTCTGGACACTGAAGCTTTCTTT

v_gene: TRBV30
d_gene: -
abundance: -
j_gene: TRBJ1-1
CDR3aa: CAWRRLTGKEAFF
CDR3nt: TGTGCCTGGCGAAGATTGACGGGAAAAGAAGCTTTCTTT

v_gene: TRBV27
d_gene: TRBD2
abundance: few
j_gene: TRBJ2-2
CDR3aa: CASSPGLAGVGELFF
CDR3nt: TGTGCCAGCAGTCCCGGACTAGCGGGAGTTGGGGAGCTGTTTTTT

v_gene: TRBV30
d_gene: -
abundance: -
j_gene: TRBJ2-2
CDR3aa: CAWSQGLRTGELFF
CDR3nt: TGTGCCTGGAGCCAGGGACTTCGCACCGGGGAGCTGTTTTTT

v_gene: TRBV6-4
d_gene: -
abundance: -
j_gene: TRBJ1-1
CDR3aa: CASSDSGRANTEAFF
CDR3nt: TGTGCCAGCAGTGACTCGGGCAGGGCGAACACTGAAGCTTTCTTT

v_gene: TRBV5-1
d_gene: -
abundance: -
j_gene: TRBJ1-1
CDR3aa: CASSLDRALNTEAFF
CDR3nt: TGCGCCAGCAGCTTGGACAGGGCACTGAACACTGAAGCTTTCTTT